These T cell receptor beta chains were read from a single sample in a study of blood T cell repertoires in COVID-19. Generated by immunoSEQ multiplex PCR, the TCRdb table keeps only in-frame clones and is missing some. This table has 100,000 or so clones, roughly 89% appearing once. Sequencing was done on a sample of peripheral blood. The receptors come from a man in his 70s with active or convalescent COVID-19. CDR3s include the opening cysteine and the closing phenylalanine or tryptophan. The order of the fields is D gene, clone size, J gene, CDR3 length, V gene, CDR3 DNA, CDR3 protein. A D gene is named only where the DNA matches it firmly. Clone size is not always given. Where it is, it says once, few, many or a class for expanded clones.

D gene: TRBD2
clone size: NA
J gene: TRBJ2-1
CDR3 length: 15
V gene: TRBV3-1/TRBV3-2
CDR3 DNA: TGTGCCAGCAACCCTGGACTAGCGCGTTACAATGAGCAGTTCTTC
CDR3 protein: CASNPGLARYNEQFF

D gene: TRBD1
clone size: NA
J gene: TRBJ1-2
CDR3 length: 13
V gene: TRBV9
CDR3 DNA: TGTGCCAGCAGCGCCGGGACAGGCTATGGCTACACCTTC
CDR3 protein: CASSAGTGYGYTF

D gene: TRBD1
clone size: NA
J gene: TRBJ2-7
CDR3 length: 12
V gene: TRBV27
CDR3 DNA: TGTGCCAGACAGGGGACCTCCTACGAGCAGTACTTC
CDR3 protein: CARQGTSYEQYF

D gene: NA
clone size: NA
J gene: TRBJ1-1
CDR3 length: 13
V gene: TRBV18
CDR3 DNA: TGTGCCAGCTCCCTGGGAGTGAACACTGAAGCTTTCTTT
CDR3 protein: CASSLGVNTEAFF

D gene: NA
clone size: NA
J gene: TRBJ1-1
CDR3 length: 13
V gene: TRBV2
CDR3 DNA: TGTGCCAGCCAAAACAGGGCGTGGGGGGAAGCTTTCTTT
CDR3 protein: CASQNRAWGEAFF

D gene: TRBD2
clone size: NA
J gene: TRBJ2-7
CDR3 length: 15
V gene: TRBV28
CDR3 DNA: TGTGCCAGCAGTTCACCGGGACTAGCGGTATACGAGCAGTACTTC
CDR3 protein: CASSSPGLAVYEQYF

D gene: TRBD2
clone size: once
J gene: TRBJ2-1
CDR3 length: 18
V gene: TRBV7-9
CDR3 DNA: TGTGCCAGCAGCTTAAGCTTGAGCGGGGGAGCTACCTACAATGAGCAGTTCTTC
CDR3 protein: CASSLSLSGGATYNEQFF

D gene: TRBD1
clone size: once
J gene: TRBJ2-1
CDR3 length: 13
V gene: TRBV19
CDR3 DNA: TGTGCCAGTAGTCCTCCAGGGGGCAATGAGCAGTTCTTC
CDR3 protein: CASSPPGGNEQFF

D gene: TRBD1
clone size: NA
J gene: TRBJ1-2
CDR3 length: 13
V gene: TRBV7-9
CDR3 DNA: TGTGCCAGCTCCGGACAGGGTAATTTTGGCTACACCTTC
CDR3 protein: CASSGQGNFGYTF

D gene: TRBD1
clone size: NA
J gene: TRBJ1-4
CDR3 length: 15
V gene: TRBV6-6
CDR3 DNA: TGTGCCAGCAGTTACCAGGACAGGCGGGGTGAAAAACTGTTTTTT
CDR3 protein: CASSYQDRRGEKLFF

D gene: NA
clone size: NA
J gene: TRBJ1-2
CDR3 length: 14
V gene: TRBV19
CDR3 DNA: TGTGCCAGTACTCCGGGGGGTTGGAACTATGGCTACACCTTC
CDR3 protein: CASTPGGWNYGYTF

D gene: NA
clone size: NA
J gene: TRBJ2-5
CDR3 length: 15
V gene: TRBV18
CDR3 DNA: TGTGCCAGCTCAAAAGGGACTGGCTACCAAGAGACCCAGTACTTC
CDR3 protein: CASSKGTGYQETQYF

D gene: TRBD1
clone size: NA
J gene: TRBJ1-5
CDR3 length: 13
V gene: TRBV6-5
CDR3 DNA: TGTGCCAGCAGCCTGAACAGGGGTCAGCCCCAGCATTTT
CDR3 protein: CASSLNRGQPQHF

D gene: NA
clone size: NA
J gene: TRBJ1-3
CDR3 length: 19
V gene: TRBV7-2
CDR3 DNA: TGTGCCAGCAGCTTATATCCCCCTGGTAGGGGACACTCTGGAAACACCATATATTTT
CDR3 protein: CASSLYPPGRGHSGNTIYF

D gene: TRBD2
clone size: NA
J gene: TRBJ2-5
CDR3 length: 16
V gene: TRBV2
CDR3 DNA: TGTGCCAGCAGTGGAAGCGGGGGGTCCCTCCAAGAGACCCAGTACTTC
CDR3 protein: CASSGSGGSLQETQYF

D gene: NA
clone size: NA
J gene: TRBJ1-6
CDR3 length: 15
V gene: TRBV9
CDR3 DNA: TGTGCCAGCAGCGTAGCTAAGACATTTAATTCACCCCTCCACTTT
CDR3 protein: CASSVAKTFNSPLHF

D gene: TRBD1
clone size: NA
J gene: TRBJ2-2
CDR3 length: 15
V gene: TRBV10-3
CDR3 DNA: TGTGCCCCGGGCTCAGACAGGGTTTGGACCGGGGAGCTGTTTTTT
CDR3 protein: CAPGSDRVWTGELFF

D gene: TRBD1
clone size: NA
J gene: TRBJ1-5
CDR3 length: 16
V gene: TRBV2
CDR3 DNA: TGTGCCAGCAGCTATGAGACAGGGGTTTCGGGACAGCCCCAGCATTTT
CDR3 protein: CASSYETGVSGQPQHF

D gene: TRBD1
clone size: NA
J gene: TRBJ2-1
CDR3 length: 15
V gene: TRBV7-3
CDR3 DNA: TGTGCCAGCAGATCCGGGACAGGGGGGAACAATGAGCAGTTCTTC
CDR3 protein: CASRSGTGGNNEQFF

D gene: TRBD1
clone size: NA
J gene: TRBJ2-5
CDR3 length: 15
V gene: TRBV9
CDR3 DNA: TGTGCCAGCAGCACCAGGACAGGGGGCAGGGAGACCCAGTACTTC
CDR3 protein: CASSTRTGGRETQYF

D gene: TRBD1
clone size: NA
J gene: TRBJ1-2
CDR3 length: 12
V gene: TRBV6-1
CDR3 DNA: TGTGCCAGCAGGGGGACAGAAAGTGGCTACACCTTC
CDR3 protein: CASRGTESGYTF

D gene: TRBD2
clone size: NA
J gene: TRBJ2-1
CDR3 length: 15
V gene: TRBV5-1
CDR3 DNA: TGCGCCAGCAGCGCCGGGACTAGCGGGGTTAATGAGCAGTTCTTC
CDR3 protein: CASSAGTSGVNEQFF

D gene: TRBD1
clone size: once
J gene: TRBJ1-1
CDR3 length: 16
V gene: TRBV3-1/TRBV3-2
CDR3 DNA: TGTGCCAGCAGCCAGGACAGGGGAGCTGGTAACACTGAAGCTTTCTTT
CDR3 protein: CASSQDRGAGNTEAFF

D gene: TRBD1
clone size: NA
J gene: TRBJ1-2
CDR3 length: 14
V gene: TRBV28
CDR3 DNA: TGTGCCAGCAGTCCAACGGACAGGGTCTATGGCTACACCTTC
CDR3 protein: CASSPTDRVYGYTF

D gene: NA
clone size: once
J gene: TRBJ1-4
CDR3 length: 15
V gene: TRBV6-1
CDR3 DNA: TGTGCCAGCAGTGAAGGAAGGGTTGGGAGTGAAAAACTGTTTTTT
CDR3 protein: CASSEGRVGSEKLFF

D gene: NA
clone size: NA
J gene: TRBJ1-2
CDR3 length: 13
V gene: TRBV30
CDR3 DNA: TGTGCCTGGAGTGTCGCGGGCGGCTATGGCTACACCTTC
CDR3 protein: CAWSVAGGYGYTF

D gene: NA
clone size: NA
J gene: TRBJ1-2
CDR3 length: 12
V gene: TRBV30
CDR3 DNA: TGTGCCTGGACGGACAGAATCTATGGCTACACCTTC
CDR3 protein: CAWTDRIYGYTF

D gene: NA
clone size: NA
J gene: TRBJ1-6
CDR3 length: 14
V gene: TRBV7-2
CDR3 DNA: TGTGCCAGCAGCTCTGAGGGCGGGCTGTCACCCCTCCACTTT
CDR3 protein: CASSSEGGLSPLHF

D gene: TRBD1
clone size: NA
J gene: TRBJ1-1
CDR3 length: 14
V gene: TRBV29-1
CDR3 DNA: TGCAGCGTTGATCACTCGGGACAGCACACTGAAGCTTTCTTT
CDR3 protein: CSVDHSGQHTEAFF

D gene: NA
clone size: NA
J gene: TRBJ1-2
CDR3 length: 15
V gene: TRBV2
CDR3 DNA: TGTGCCAGCACCACGGCTGGGGCTAAGGGCTATGGCTACACCTTC
CDR3 protein: CASTTAGAKGYGYTF

D gene: TRBD2
clone size: NA
J gene: TRBJ2-3
CDR3 length: 16
V gene: TRBV28
CDR3 DNA: TGTGCCAGCAGCCCCACTAGCGGGGGACCCACAGATACGCAGTATTTT
CDR3 protein: CASSPTSGGPTDTQYF

D gene: NA
clone size: NA
J gene: TRBJ2-2
CDR3 length: 14
V gene: TRBV7-3
CDR3 DNA: TGTGCCAGCAGCTTAACGTTCCAGACCGGGGAGCTGTTTTTT
CDR3 protein: CASSLTFQTGELFF

D gene: NA
clone size: NA
J gene: TRBJ2-6
CDR3 length: 16
V gene: TRBV18
CDR3 DNA: TGTGCCAGCTCACCATCCCCCTTCTCTGGGGCCAACGTCCTGACTTTC
CDR3 protein: CASSPSPFSGANVLTF

D gene: NA
clone size: NA
J gene: TRBJ1-2
CDR3 length: 13
V gene: TRBV12-5
CDR3 DNA: TGTGCTAGTGGTTCACCGGGTTCCCGGGGCTACACCTTC
CDR3 protein: CASGSPGSRGYTF